This entry concerns a single TCR beta chain. No antigen is known for it. This record comes from a study of CD4 T cells in relation to SARS-CoV-2 and coronaviruses. Looking at the study overall: PBMCs were cultured with antigen for roughly 11 days before TCR beta sequencing. Convalescent donors were aged roughly 21 to 72, with median roughly 42 years. The HLA restriction of the shared crossreactive spike epitopes was mapped.

Profiled with immunoSEQ multiplex PCR; TCRdb holds only in-frame clones, not every one. Among approximately 39,000 clones listed, more than 60% were seen once. The study's findings and limits: The cross-reactivity analysis covered only spike protein, not other viral proteins.

Trimming pared 11 bases from V and 1 base from J, leaving 21 bases between. The CDR3 consists of 17 residues. Germline V gene sequence: CDR1 WNHNN, CDR2 SYGVQD (reference sequence). Sequencing was performed on memory CD4+ T cells from PBMCs, cultured in vitro. This clonotype was sampled from an adult with COVID-19. The J gene is TRBJ2-6, the V gene TRBV10-1; D gene uncertain. CDR3 protein: CAGRTDAISSGANVLTF. The CDR3 coding sequence is TGCGCCGGCCGGACGGACGCTATTTCTTCTGGGGCCAACGTCCTGACTTTC.